A few counts support the clone carrying this T cell receptor beta chain. CDR3 size: 12 residues. Trimming took 5 bases from V and 10 from J, leaving 14 bases between them. Germline V gene lookup returns CDR1 SEHNR and CDR2 FQNEAQ (reference sequence). Per the original methods: Estimation of nucleated cell counts relied on the amplification of reference gene primers. TCRdb's copy holds only in-frame clones and misses some; the assay was immunoSEQ multiplex PCR. V and J calls plus clone size are reproduced from that table; the DNA served to infer D and trimming. This sample yields 250,000 to 300,000 clones, of which roughly 90% are seen a single time; about 10% belongs to the top ten. The sample belongs to a study of blood T cell repertoires in COVID-19.

V and J are TRBV7-9 and TRBJ1-1; tentatively, D is TRBD1 (6 bases). The TCR originated in a woman aged 25 to 39 with COVID-19, enrolled during active disease. The material sequenced was peripheral blood. The CDR3 reads CASSPIQGPAFF. The CDR3 coding sequence is TGTGCCAGCAGCCCCATACAGGGCCCAGCTTTCTTT.